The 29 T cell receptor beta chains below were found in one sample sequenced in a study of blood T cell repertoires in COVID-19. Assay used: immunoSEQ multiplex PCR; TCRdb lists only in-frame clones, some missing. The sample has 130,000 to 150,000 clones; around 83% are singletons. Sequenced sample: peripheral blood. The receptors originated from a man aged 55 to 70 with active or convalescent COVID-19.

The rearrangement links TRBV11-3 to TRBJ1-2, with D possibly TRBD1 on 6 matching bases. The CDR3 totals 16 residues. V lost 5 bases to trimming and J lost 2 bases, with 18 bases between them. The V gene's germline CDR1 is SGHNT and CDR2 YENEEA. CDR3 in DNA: TGTGCCAGCAGCCCGCCTCTCTCGACAGGAAACTATGGCTACACCTTC. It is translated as CASSPPLSTGNYGYTF.

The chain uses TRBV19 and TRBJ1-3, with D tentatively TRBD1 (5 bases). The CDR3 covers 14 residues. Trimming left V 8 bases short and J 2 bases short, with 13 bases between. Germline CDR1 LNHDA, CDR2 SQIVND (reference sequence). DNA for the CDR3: TGTGCCAGTCAGCCGGGGGGGACTGGAAACACCATATATTTT. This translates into CASQPGGTGNTIYF. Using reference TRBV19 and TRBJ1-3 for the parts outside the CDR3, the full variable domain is DGGITQSPKYLFRKEGQNVTLSCEQNLNHDAMYWYRQDPGQGLRLIYYSQIVNDFQKGDIAEGYSVSREKKESFPLTVTSAQKNPTAFYLCASQPGGTGNTIYFGEGSWLTVV.

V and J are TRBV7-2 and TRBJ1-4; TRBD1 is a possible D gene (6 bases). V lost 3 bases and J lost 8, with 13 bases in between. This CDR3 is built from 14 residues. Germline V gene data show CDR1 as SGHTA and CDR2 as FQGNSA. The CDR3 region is CASSFDRRSEKLFF. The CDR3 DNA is TGTGCCAGCAGCTTTGACAGGAGGAGCGAAAAACTGTTTTTT.

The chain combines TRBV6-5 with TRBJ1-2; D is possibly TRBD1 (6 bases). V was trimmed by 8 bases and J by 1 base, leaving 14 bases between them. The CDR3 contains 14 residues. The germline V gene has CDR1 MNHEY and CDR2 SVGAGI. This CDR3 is CASHRVSSNYGYTF. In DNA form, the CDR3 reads TGTGCCAGCCACAGGGTATCGAGTAACTATGGCTACACCTTC.

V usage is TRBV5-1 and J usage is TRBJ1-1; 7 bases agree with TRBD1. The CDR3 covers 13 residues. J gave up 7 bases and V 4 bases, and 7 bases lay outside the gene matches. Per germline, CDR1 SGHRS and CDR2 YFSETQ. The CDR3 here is CASSLGRDSEAFF. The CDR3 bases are TGCGCCAGCAGCCTGGGGCGGGACAGTGAAGCTTTCTTT.

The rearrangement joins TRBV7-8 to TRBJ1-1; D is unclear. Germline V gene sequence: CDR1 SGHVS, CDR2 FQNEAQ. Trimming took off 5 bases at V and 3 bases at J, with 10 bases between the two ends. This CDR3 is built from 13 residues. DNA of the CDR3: TGTGCCAGCAGCGGGCGTCGACACACTGAAGCTTTCTTT. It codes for CASSGRRHTEAFF.

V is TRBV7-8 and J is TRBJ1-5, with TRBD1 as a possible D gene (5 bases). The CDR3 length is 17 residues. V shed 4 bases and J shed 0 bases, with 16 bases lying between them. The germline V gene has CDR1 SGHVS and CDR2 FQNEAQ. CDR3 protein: CASSSVVGQFSNQPQHF. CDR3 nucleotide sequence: TGTGCCAGCAGCTCCGTTGTGGGGCAGTTTAGCAATCAGCCCCAGCATTTT.

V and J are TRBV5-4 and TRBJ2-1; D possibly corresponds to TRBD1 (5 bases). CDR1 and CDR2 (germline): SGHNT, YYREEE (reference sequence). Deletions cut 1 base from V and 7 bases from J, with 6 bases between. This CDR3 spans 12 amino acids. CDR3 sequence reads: CASSLTGNEQFF. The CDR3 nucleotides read TGTGCCAGCAGCTTGACAGGTAATGAGCAGTTCTTC.

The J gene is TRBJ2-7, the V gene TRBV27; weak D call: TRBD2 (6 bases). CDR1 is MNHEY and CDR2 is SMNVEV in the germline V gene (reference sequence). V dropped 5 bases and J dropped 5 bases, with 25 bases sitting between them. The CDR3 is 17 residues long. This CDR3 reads CASSRSRDSILLDEQYF. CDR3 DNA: TGTGCCAGCAGTAGATCCCGGGACTCTATCCTGTTGGACGAGCAGTACTTC.

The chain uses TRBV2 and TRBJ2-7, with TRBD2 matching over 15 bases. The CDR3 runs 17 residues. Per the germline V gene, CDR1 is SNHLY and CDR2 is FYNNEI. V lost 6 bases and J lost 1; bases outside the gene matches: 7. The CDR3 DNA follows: TGTGCCAGCAGGGGGACTAGCGGGAGGAAAAGGTCCTACGAGCAGTACGTC. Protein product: CASRGTSGRKRSYEQYV.

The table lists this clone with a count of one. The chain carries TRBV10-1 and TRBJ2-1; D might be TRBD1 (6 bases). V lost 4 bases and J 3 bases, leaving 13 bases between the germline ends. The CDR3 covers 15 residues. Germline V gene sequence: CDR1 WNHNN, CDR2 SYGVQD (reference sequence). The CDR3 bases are TGCGCCAGCAGTGGTGGCCAGGGGATCTACAATGAGCAGTTCTTC. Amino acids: CASSGGQGIYNEQFF.

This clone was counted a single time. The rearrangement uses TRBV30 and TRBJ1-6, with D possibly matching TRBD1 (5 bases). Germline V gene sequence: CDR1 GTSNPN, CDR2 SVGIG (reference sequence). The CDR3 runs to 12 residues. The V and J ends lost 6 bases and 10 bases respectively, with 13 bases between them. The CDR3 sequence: CACSRDGSPLHF. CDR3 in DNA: TGTGCCTGCAGCAGGGATGGATCACCCCTCCACTTT.

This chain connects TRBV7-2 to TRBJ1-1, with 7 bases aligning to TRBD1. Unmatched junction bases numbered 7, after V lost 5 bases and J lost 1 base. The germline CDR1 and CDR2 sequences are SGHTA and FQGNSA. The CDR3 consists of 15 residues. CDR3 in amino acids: CASSDTRTGNTEAFF. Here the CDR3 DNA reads TGTGCCAGCAGCGATACGAGGACAGGGAACACTGAAGCTTTCTTT.

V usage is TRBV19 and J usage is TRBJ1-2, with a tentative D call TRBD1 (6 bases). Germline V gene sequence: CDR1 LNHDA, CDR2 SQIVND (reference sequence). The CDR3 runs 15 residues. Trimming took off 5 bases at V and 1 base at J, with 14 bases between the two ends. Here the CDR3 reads CASSSRIQGNYGYTF. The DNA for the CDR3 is TGTGCCAGTAGTTCCCGCATACAGGGTAACTATGGCTACACCTTC. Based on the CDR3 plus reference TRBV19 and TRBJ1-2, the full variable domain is DGGITQSPKYLFRKEGQNVTLSCEQNLNHDAMYWYRQDPGQGLRLIYYSQIVNDFQKGDIAEGYSVSREKKESFPLTVTSAQKNPTAFYLCASSSRIQGNYGYTFGSGTRLTVV.

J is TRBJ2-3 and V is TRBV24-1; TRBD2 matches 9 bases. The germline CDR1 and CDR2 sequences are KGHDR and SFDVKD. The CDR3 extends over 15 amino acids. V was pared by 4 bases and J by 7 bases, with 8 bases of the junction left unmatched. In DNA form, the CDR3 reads TGTGCCACCAGTGAGGTAGCGGGAGTTATGAATACGCAGTATTTT. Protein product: CATSEVAGVMNTQYF.

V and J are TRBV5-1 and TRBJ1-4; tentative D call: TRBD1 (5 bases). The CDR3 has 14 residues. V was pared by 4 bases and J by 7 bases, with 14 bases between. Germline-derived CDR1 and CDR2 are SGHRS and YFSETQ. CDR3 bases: TGCGCCAGCAGCCTGGCGGGGGGAAGTGAAAAACTGTTTTTT. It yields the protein CASSLAGGSEKLFF.

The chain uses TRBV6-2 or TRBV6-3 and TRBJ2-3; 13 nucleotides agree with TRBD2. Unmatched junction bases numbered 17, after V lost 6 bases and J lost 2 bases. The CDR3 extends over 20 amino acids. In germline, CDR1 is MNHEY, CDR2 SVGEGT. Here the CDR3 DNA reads TGTGCCAGCAGCAAGAGGACCGGGACTAGCGGGGCGGGTATCACAGATACGCAGTATTTT. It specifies CASSKRTGTSGAGITDTQYF.

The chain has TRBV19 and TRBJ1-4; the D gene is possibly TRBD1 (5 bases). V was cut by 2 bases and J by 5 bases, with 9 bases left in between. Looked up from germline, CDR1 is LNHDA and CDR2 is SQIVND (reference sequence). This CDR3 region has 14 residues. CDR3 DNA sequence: TGTGCCAGTAGTATACGACAGCTGAATGAAAAACTGTTTTTT. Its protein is CASSIRQLNEKLFF.

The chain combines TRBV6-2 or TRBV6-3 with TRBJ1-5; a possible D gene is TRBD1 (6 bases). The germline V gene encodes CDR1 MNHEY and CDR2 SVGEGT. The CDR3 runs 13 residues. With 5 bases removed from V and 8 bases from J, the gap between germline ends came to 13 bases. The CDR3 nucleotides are TGTGCCAGCAGTACTGGACAGACAAAGCCCCAGCATTTT. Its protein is CASSTGQTKPQHF.

CDR3 loop: CASSFGLAGDGEQYV. The CDR3, as DNA: TGTGCCAGCAGTTTCGGGCTAGCGGGAGACGGCGAGCAGTACGTC. The V and J genes are TRBV28 and TRBJ2-7, with 10 bases identical to TRBD2. Germline-derived CDR1 and CDR2 are MDHEN and SYDVKM. The CDR3 has 15 residues. Trimming removed 3 bases from V and 6 bases from J; junction bases left unmatched: 8.

The CDR3 region has the DNA TGTGCCAGTAGTACAGGGACTAGCGGGGGAAATTACAATGAGCAGTTCTTC. As protein: CASSTGTSGGNYNEQFF. The chain recombines TRBV19 with TRBJ2-1; 14 bases are a match to TRBD2. CDR1 is LNHDA, CDR2 SQIVND, per germline (reference sequence). V lost 4 bases and J lost 4; bases outside the gene matches: 6. The CDR3 is 17 amino acids.

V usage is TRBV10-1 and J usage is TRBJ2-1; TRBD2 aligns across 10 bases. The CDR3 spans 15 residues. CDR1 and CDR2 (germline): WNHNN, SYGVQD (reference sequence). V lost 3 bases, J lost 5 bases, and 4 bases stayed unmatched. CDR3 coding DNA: TGCGCCAGCAGTGATAGGACTAGCGGACACAATGAGCAGTTCTTC. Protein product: CASSDRTSGHNEQFF.

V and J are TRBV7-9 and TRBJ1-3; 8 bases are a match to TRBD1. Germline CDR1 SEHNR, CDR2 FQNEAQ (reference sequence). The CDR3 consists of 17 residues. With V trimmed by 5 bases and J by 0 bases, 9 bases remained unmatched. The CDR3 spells CASSPGQGAHSGNTIYF. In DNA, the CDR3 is TGTGCCAGCAGCCCCGGACAGGGCGCCCACTCTGGAAACACCATATATTTT.

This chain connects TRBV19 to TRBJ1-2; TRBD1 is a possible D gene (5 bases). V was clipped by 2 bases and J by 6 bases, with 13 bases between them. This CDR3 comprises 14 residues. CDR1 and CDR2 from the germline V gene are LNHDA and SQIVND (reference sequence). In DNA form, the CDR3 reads TGTGCCAGTAGTATAATCGGGGGAGGGAATGGCTACACCTTC. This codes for CASSIIGGGNGYTF.

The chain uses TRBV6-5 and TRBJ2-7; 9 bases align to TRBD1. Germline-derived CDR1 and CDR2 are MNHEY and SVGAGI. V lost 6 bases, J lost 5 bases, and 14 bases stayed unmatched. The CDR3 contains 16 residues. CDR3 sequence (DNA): TGTGCCAGCAGCTACCCCGTCTGGGGACAGGGTGACGAGCAGTACTTC. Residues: CASSYPVWGQGDEQYF.

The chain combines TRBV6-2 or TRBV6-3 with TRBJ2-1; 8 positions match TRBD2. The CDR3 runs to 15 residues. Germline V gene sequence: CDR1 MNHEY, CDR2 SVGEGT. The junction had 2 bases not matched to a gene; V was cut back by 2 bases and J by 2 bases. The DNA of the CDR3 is TGTGCCAGCAGTTACGTCGGGAGGGCCTACAATGAGCAGTTCTTC. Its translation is CASSYVGRAYNEQFF.

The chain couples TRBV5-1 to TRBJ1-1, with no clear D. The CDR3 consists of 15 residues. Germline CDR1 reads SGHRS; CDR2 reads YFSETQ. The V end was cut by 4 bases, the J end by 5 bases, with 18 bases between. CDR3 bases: TGCGCCAGCAGCCCCACCTCCGAGGGTCGGACTGAAGCTTTCTTT. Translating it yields CASSPTSEGRTEAFF.

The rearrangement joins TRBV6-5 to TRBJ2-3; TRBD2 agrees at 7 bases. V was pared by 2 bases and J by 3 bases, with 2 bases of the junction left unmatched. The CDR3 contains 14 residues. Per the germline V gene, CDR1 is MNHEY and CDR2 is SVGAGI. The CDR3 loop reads CASSYRGGTDTQYF. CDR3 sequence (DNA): TGTGCCAGCAGTTACCGGGGAGGGACAGATACGCAGTATTTT.

Here the CDR3 reads CASSFGTAQETQYF. CDR3 in DNA: TGTGCCAGCAGCTTCGGGACAGCCCAAGAGACCCAGTACTTC. The chain combines TRBV7-2 with TRBJ2-5; 7 positions agree with TRBD1. Looked up from germline, CDR1 is SGHTA and CDR2 is FQGNSA. The V and J ends lost 3 bases and 1 base, in that order; junction bases with no gene match: 2. This CDR3 comprises 14 residues.